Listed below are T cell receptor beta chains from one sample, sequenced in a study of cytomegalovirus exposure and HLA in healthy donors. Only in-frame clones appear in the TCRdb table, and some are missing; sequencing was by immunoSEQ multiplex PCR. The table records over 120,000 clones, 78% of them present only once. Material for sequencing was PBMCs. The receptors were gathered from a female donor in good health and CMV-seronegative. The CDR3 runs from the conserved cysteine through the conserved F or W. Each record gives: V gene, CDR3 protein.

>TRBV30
CAWRQGTGYFYNEQFF
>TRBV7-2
CASSPASGGTQYF
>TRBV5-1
CASRRLAEHNEQFF
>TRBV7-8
CASKAGAGPEAFF
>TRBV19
CASSIAGHSGNTIYF
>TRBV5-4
CASSLDRALYGYTF
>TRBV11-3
CASSLRRGSEQYF
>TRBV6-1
CASSVADLVYEQYF
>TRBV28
CASSSSRQGKLTYEQYF
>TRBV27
CASSHRNFNMNTEAFF
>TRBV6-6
CASSFPGQPQHF
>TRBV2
CASSSDRGRPLGYEQYF
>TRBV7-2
CASSLNGRDYEQYF
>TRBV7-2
CASSSLSGGFYNEQFF
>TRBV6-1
CASEFRGVGETQYF
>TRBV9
CASSPGTSGRTDTQYF
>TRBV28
CASSFLGGRGQGATNEKLFF
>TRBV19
CASSRGANTEAFF
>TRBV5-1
CASSPGDTFNQPQHF
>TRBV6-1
CASSTQGGYEQYF
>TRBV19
CASTGPQGLYGYTF
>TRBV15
CATSRDGQGRVDLRSQYF
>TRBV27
CASSLDKGLTNQPQHF
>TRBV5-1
CASSLGGAQGTEAFF
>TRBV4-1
CASSQLAGGPRGANVLTF
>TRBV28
CASSFGQPQHF
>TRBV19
CASSQLHWDTIRNQPQHF
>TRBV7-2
CASSLGWLDRSYEQYF
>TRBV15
CATSRDWQITSYNEQFF
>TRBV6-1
CASSELGLAGTGELFF
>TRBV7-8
CASSILAGGNEQYF
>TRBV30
CAWAGQFTEAFF
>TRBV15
CATSRDFGTGERYPF
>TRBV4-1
CASSQDRVLGTQYF